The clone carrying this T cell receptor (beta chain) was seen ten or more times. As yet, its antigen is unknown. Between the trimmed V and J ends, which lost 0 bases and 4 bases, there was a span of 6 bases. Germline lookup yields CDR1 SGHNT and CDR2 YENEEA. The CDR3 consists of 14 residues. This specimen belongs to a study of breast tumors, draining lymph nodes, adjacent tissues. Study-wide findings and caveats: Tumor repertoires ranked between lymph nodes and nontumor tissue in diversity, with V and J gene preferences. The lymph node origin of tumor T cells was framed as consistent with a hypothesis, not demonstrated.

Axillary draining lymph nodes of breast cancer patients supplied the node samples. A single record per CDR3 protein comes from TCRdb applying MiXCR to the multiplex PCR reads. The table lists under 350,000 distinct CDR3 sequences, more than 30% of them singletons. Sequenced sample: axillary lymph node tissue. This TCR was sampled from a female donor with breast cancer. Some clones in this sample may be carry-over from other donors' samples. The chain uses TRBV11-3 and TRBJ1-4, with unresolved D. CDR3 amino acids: CASSLDSVNEKLFF. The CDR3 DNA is TGTGCCAGCAGCTTAGACAGCGTTAATGAAAAACTGTTTTTT.